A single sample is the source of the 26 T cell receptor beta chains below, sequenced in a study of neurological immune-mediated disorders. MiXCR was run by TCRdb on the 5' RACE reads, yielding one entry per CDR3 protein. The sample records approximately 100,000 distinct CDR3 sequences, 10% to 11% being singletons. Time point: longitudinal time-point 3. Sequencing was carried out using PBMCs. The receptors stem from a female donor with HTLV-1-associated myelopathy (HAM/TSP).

The CDR3: CSARTSGGMSSYNEQFF. Here the CDR3 DNA reads TGCAGTGCCAGGACTAGCGGGGGGATGAGCTCCTACAATGAGCAGTTCTTC. V is TRBV20-1 and J is TRBJ2-1, with 14 nucleotides matching TRBD2. Trimming at V came to 6 bases and at J to 0 bases, leaving 7 bases not matched to a gene. In germline, CDR1 is DFQATT, CDR2 SNEGSKA (reference sequence). This CDR3 has 17 amino acids.

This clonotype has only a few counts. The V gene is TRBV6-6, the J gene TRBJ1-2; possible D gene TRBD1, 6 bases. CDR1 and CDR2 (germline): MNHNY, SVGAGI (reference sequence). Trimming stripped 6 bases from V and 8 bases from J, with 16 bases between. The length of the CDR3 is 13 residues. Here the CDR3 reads CASSLGQSLGYTF. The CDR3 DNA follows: TGTGCCAGCAGCCTAGGACAGTCCCTGGGCTACACCTTC.

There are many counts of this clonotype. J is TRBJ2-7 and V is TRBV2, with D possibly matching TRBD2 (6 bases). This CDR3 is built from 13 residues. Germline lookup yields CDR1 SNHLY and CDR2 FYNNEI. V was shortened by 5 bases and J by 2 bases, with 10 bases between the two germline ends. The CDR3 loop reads CASSRGIAYEQYF. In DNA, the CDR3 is TGTGCCAGCAGTCGCGGGATTGCCTACGAGCAGTACTTC.

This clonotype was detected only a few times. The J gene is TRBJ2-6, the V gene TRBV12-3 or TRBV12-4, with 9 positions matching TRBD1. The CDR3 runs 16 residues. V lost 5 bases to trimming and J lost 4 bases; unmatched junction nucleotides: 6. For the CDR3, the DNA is TGTGCCAGCAGTGCGTGGACAGGGGCCGGGGCCAACGTCCTGACTTTC. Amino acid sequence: CASSAWTGAGANVLTF.

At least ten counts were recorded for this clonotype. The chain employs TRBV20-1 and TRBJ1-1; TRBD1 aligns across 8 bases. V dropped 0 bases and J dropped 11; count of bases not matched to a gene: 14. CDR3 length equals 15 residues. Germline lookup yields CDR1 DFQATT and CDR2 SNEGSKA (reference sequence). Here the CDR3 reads CSARDQGTGRLWAFF. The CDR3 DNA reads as TGCAGTGCTAGAGATCAGGGGACAGGAAGGTTGTGGGCTTTCTTT.

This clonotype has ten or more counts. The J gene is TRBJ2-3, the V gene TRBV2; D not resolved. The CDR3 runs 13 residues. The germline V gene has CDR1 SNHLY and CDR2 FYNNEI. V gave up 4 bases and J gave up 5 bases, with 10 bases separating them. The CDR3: CASSGDGIDTQYF. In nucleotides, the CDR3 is TGTGCCAGCAGTGGAGATGGGATAGATACGCAGTATTTT. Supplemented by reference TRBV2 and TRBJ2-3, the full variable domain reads EPEVTQTPSHQVTQMGQEVILRCVPISNHLYFYWYRQILGQKVEFLVSFYNNEISEKSEIFDDQFSVERPDGSNFTLKIRSTKLEDSAMYFCASSGDGIDTQYFGPGTRLTVL.

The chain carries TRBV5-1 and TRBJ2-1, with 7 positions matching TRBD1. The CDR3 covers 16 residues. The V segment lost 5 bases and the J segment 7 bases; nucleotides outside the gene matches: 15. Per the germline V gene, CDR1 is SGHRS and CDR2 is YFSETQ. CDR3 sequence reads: CASRELTGFGVNEQFF. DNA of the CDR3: TGCGCCAGCAGGGAATTGACAGGGTTCGGGGTGAATGAGCAGTTCTTC.

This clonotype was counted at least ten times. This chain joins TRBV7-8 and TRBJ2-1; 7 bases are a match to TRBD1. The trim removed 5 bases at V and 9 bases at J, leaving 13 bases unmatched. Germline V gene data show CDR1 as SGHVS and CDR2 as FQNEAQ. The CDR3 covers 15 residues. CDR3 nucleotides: TGTGCCAGCAGCCCACAGGGACGACAGGGTGCTGAGCAGTTCTTC. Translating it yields CASSPQGRQGAEQFF.

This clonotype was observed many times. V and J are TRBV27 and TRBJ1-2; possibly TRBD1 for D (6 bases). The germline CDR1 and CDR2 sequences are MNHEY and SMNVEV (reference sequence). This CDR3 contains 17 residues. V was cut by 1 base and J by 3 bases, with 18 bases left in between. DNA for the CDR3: TGTGCCAGCAGTTTATTTTTAGATAACAGGGACCACTATGGCTACACCTTC. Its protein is CASSLFLDNRDHYGYTF.

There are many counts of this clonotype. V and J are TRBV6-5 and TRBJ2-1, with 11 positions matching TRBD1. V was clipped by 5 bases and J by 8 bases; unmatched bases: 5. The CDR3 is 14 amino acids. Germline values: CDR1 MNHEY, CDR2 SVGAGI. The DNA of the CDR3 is TGTGCCAGCAGTCCGGACAGGGGGCTCTATGAGCAGTTCTTC. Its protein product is CASSPDRGLYEQFF.

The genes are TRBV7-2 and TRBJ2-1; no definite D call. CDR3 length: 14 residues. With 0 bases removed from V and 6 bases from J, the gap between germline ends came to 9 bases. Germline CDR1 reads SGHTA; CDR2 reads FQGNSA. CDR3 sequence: CASSLASRINEQFF. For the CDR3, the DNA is TGTGCCAGCAGCTTAGCGAGCCGAATCAATGAGCAGTTCTTC.

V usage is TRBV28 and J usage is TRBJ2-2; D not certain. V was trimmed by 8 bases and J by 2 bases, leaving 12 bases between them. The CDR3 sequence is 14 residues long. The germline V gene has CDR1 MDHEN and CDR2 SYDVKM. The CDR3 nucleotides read TGTGCCAGCGGTCACACATTAAACACCGGGGAGCTGTTTTTT. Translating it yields CASGHTLNTGELFF.

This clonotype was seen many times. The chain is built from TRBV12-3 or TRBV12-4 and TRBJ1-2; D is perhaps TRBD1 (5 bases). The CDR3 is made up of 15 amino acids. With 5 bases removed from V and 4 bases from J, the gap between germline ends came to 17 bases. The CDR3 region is CASSGGDKVTYGYTF. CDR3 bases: TGTGCCAGCAGTGGGGGGGATAAGGTCACCTATGGCTACACCTTC.

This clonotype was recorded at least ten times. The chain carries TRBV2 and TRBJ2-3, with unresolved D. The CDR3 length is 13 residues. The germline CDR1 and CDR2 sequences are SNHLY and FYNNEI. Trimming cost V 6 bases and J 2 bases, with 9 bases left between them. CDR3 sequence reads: CASRGGPTDTQYF. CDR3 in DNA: TGTGCCAGCAGGGGCGGACCCACAGATACGCAGTATTTT. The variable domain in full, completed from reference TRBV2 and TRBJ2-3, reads EPEVTQTPSHQVTQMGQEVILRCVPISNHLYFYWYRQILGQKVEFLVSFYNNEISEKSEIFDDQFSVERPDGSNFTLKIRSTKLEDSAMYFCASRGGPTDTQYFGPGTRLTVL.

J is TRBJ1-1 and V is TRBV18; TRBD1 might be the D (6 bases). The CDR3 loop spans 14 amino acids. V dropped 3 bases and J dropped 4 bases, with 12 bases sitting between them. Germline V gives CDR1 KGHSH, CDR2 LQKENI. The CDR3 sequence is CASSPGQLGTEAFF. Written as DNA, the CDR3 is TGTGCCAGCTCACCGGGACAACTGGGCACTGAAGCTTTCTTT.

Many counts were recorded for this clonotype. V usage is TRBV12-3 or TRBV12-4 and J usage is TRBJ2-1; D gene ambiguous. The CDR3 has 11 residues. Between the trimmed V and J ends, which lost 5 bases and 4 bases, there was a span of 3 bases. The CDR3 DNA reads TGTGCCAGCAGTGCTTACAATGAGCAGTTCTTC. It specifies CASSAYNEQFF.

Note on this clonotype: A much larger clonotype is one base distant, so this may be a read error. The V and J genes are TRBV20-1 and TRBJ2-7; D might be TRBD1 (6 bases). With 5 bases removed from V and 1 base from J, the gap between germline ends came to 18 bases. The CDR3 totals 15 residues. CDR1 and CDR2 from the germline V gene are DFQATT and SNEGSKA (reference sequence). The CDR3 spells CSASRGSVDSYEQYF. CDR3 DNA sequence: TGCAGTGCTTCCAGGGGTAGCGTGGATTCCTACGAGCAGTACTTC.

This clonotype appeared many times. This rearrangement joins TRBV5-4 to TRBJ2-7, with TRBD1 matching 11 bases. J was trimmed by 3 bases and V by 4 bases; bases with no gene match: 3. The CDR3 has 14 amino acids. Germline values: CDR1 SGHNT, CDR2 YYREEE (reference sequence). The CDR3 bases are TGTGCCAGCAGCGGGGGACAGGGGGTCTACGAGCAGTACTTC. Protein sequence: CASSGGQGVYEQYF.

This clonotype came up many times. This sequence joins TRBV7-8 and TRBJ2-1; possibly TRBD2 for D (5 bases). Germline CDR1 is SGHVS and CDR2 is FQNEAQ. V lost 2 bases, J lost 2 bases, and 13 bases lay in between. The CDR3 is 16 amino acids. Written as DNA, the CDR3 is TGTGCCAGCAGCTTAAATTCTTTGGGAGCCTACAATGAGCAGTTCTTC. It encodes CASSLNSLGAYNEQFF.

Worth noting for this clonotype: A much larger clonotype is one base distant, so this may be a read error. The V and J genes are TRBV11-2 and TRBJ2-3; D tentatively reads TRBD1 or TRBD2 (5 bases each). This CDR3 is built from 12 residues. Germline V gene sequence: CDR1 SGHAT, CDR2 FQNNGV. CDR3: CASSWDADKQYF. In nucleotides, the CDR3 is TGTGCCAGCAGCTGGGACGCAGATAAGCAGTATTTT.

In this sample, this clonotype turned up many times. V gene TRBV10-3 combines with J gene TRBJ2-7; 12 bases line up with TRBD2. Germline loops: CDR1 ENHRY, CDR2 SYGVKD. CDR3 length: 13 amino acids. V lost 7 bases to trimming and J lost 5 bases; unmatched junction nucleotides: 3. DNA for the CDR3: TGTGCCATCACTGGACTAGCGGGGCACGAGCAGTACTTC. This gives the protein CAITGLAGHEQYF.

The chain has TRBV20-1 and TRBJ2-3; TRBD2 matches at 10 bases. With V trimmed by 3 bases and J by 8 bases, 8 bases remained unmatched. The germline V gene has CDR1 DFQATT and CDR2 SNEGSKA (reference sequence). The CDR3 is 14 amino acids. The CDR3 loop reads CSASPSGGVGTQYF. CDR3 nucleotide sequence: TGCAGTGCTAGTCCTAGCGGGGGAGTTGGTACGCAGTATTTT.

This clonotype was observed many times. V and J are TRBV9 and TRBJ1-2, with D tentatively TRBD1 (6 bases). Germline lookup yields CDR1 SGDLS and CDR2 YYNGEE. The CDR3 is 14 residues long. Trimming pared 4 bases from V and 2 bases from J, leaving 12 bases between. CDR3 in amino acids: CASSPGDTNYGYTF. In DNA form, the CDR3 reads TGTGCCAGCAGCCCAGGGGACACCAACTATGGCTACACCTTC.

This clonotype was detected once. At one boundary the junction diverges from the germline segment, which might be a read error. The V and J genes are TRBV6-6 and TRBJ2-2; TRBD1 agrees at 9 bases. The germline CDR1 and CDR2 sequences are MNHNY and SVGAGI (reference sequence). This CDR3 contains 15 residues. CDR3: CASSIDRGGTGEQFF. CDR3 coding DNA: TGTGCCAGCAGCATCGACAGGGGGGGCACCGGGGAGCAGTTTTTT.

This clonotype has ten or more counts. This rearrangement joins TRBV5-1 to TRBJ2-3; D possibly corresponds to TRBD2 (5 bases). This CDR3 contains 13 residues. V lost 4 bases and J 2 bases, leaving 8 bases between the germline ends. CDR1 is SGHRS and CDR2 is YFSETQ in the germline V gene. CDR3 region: CASSDYLTDTQYF. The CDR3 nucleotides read TGCGCCAGCAGCGACTACCTCACAGATACGCAGTATTTT.

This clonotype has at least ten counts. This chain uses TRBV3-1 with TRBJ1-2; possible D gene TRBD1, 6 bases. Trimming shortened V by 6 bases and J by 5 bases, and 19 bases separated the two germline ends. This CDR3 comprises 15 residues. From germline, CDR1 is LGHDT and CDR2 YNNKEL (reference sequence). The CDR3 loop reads CASSRRGRGGYGYTF. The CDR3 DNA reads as TGTGCCAGCAGTCGGCGAGGCAGGGGTGGATATGGCTACACCTTC.